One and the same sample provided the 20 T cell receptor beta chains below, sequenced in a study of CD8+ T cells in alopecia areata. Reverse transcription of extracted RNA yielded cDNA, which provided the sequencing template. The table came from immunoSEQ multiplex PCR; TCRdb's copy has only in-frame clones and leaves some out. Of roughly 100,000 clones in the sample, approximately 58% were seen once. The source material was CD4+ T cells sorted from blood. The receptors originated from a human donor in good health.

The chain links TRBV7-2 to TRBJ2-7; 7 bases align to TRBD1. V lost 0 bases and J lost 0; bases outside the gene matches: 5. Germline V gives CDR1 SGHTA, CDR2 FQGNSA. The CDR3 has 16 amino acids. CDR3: CASSLAESGGSYEQYF. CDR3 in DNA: TGTGCCAGCAGCTTAGCGGAGTCAGGGGGCTCCTACGAGCAGTACTTC.

CDR3 bases: TGTGCCAGCAGGACAGGAGACACTGAAGCTTTCTTT. It translates to CASRTGDTEAFF. The chain is built from TRBV5-4 and TRBJ1-1; possible D gene TRBD1, 6 bases. Trimming stripped 5 bases from V and 3 bases from J, with 8 bases between. The CDR3 runs 12 residues. Germline-derived CDR1 and CDR2 are SGHNT and YYREEE (reference sequence). Looking up the rest from reference TRBV5-4 and TRBJ1-1 gives the full variable domain: ETGVTQSPTHLIKTRGQQVTLRCSSQSGHNTVSWYQQALGQGPQFIFQYYREEENGRGNFPPRFSGLQFPNYSSELNVNALELDDSALYLCASRTGDTEAFFGQGTRLTVV.

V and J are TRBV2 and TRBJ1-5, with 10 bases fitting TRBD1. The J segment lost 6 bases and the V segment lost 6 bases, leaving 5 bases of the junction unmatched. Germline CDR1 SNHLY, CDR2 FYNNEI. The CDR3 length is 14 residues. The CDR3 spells CASSEGQGSQPQHF. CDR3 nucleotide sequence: TGTGCCAGCAGCGAGGGACAGGGGAGTCAGCCCCAGCATTTT.

In nucleotides, the CDR3 is TGTGCCAGTAGTCCCGACCCGACAGGGAACTATGGCTACACCTTC. Encoded protein: CASSPDPTGNYGYTF. This chain links TRBV19 with TRBJ1-2, with 7 bases lining up with TRBD1. Looked up from germline, CDR1 is LNHDA and CDR2 is SQIVND (reference sequence). This CDR3 contains 15 residues. Unmatched junction bases numbered 8, after V lost 5 bases and J lost 2 bases.

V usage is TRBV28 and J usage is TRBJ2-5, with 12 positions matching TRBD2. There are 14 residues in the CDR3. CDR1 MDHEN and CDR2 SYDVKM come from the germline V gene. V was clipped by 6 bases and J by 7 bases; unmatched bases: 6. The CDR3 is CASRGTSGRGTQYF. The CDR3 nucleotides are TGTGCCAGCAGGGGGACTAGCGGGCGCGGGACCCAGTACTTC.

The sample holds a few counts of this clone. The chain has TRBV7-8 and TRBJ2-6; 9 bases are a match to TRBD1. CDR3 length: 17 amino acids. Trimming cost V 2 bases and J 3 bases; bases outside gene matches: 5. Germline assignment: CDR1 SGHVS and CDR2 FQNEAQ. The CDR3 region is CASSLWTGAGGANVLTF. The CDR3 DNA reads TGTGCCAGCAGCTTATGGACAGGGGCGGGTGGGGCCAACGTCCTGACTTTC.

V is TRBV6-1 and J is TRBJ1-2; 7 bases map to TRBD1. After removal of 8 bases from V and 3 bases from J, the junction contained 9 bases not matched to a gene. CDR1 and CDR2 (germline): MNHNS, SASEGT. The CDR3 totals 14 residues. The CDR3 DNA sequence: TGTGCCAGCCACGGGACAGTGGGATACTATGGCTACACCTTC. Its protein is CASHGTVGYYGYTF.

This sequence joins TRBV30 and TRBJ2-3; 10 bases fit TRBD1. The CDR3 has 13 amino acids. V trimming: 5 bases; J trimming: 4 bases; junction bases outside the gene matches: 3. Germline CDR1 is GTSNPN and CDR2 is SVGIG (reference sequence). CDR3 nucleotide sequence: TGTGCCTGGGACAGGGGGCAAGCAGATACGCAGTATTTT. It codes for CAWDRGQADTQYF.

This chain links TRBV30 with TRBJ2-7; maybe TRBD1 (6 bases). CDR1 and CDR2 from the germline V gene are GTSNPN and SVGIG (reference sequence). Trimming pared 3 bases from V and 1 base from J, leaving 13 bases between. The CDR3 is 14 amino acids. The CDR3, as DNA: TGTGCCTGGAGGAGACAGGACCTTTCCTACGAGCAGTACTTC. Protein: CAWRRQDLSYEQYF.

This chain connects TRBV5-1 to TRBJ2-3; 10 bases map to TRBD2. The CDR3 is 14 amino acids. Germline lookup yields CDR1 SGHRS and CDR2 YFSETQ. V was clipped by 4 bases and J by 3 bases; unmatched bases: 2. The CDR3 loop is CASSPGLATDTQYF. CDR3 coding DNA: TGCGCCAGCAGCCCGGGACTAGCGACAGATACGCAGTATTTT.

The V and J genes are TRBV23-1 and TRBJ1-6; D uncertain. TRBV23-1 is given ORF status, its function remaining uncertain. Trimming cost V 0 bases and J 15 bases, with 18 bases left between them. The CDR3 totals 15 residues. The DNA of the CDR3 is TGCGCCAGCAGTCAATCTCAGGCCCTCCGTGGGGTCCTCCACTTT. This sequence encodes CASSQSQALRGVLHF.

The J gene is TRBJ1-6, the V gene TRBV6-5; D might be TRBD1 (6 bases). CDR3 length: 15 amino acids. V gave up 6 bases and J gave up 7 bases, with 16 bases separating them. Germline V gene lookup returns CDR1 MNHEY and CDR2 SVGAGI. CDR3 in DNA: TGTGCCAGCAGCCTAACTACAGGGATCAATTCACCCCTCCACTTT. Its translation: CASSLTTGINSPLHF.

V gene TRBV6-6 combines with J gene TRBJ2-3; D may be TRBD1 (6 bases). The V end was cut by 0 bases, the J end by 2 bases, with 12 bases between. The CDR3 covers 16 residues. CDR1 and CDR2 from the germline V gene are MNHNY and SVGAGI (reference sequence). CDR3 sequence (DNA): TGTGCCAGCAGTTACTCGAGGGCAGGGGTCACAGATACGCAGTATTTT. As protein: CASSYSRAGVTDTQYF.

CDR3 sequence: CASSRGTSAYNEQFF. In nucleotides, the CDR3 is TGCGCCAGCAGCCGGGGGACTAGCGCTTACAATGAGCAGTTCTTC. The V gene is TRBV4-1, the J gene TRBJ2-1, with 10 nucleotides matching TRBD2. Germline CDR1 reads MGHRA; CDR2 reads YSYEKL. The CDR3 consists of 15 residues. The V gene end was trimmed by 4 bases and the J gene end by 4 bases; junction bases not matched to a gene: 4.

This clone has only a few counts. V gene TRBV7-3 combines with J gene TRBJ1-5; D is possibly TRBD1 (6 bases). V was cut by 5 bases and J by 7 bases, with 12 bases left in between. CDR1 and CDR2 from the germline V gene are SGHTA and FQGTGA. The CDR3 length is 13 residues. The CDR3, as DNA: TGTGCCAGCAGCGTACAGGGTGGGCAGCCCCAGCATTTT. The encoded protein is CASSVQGGQPQHF.

This chain's CDR3 is CASSLVPGLAGDEQYF. The DNA of the CDR3 is TGCGCCAGCAGCTTGGTTCCCGGCCTAGCGGGTGACGAGCAGTACTTC. This sequence joins TRBV5-1 and TRBJ2-7; 8 bases fit TRBD2. This CDR3 has 16 amino acids. Germline lookup yields CDR1 SGHRS and CDR2 YFSETQ. V was pared by 0 bases and J by 5 bases, with 10 bases of the junction left unmatched.

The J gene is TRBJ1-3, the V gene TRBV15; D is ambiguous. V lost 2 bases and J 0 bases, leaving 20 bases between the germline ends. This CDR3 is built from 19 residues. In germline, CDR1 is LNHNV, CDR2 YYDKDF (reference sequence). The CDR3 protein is CATSRMGTQTFSSGNTIYF. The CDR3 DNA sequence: TGTGCCACCAGCAGAATGGGCACACAGACTTTCTCCTCTGGAAACACCATATATTTT.

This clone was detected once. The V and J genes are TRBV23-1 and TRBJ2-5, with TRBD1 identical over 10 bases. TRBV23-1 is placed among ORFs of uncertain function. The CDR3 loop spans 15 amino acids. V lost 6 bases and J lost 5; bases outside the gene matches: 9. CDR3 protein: CASRSRQGARETQYF. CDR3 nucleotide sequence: TGCGCCAGCAGATCTCGACAGGGGGCTAGGGAGACCCAGTACTTC.

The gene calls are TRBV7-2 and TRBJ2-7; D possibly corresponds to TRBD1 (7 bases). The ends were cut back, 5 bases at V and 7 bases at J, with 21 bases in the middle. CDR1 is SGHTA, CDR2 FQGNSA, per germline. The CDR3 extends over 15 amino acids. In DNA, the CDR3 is TGTGCCAGCAGCACTTCCCAGGGGGGTTTGAGGGAGCAGTACTTC. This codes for CASSTSQGGLREQYF. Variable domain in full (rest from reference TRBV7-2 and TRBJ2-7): GAGVSQSPSNKVTEKGKDVELRCDPISGHTALYWYRQSLGQGLEFLIYFQGNSAPDKSGLPSDRFSAERTGGSVSTLTIQRTQQEDSAVYLCASSTSQGGLREQYFGPGTRLTVT.

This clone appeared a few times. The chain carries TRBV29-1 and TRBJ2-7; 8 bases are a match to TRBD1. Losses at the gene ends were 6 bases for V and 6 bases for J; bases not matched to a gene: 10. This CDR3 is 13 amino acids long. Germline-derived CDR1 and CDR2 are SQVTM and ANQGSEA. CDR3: CSVAGGPSLEQYF. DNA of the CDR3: TGCAGCGTGGCAGGGGGCCCCTCCCTCGAGCAGTACTTC.